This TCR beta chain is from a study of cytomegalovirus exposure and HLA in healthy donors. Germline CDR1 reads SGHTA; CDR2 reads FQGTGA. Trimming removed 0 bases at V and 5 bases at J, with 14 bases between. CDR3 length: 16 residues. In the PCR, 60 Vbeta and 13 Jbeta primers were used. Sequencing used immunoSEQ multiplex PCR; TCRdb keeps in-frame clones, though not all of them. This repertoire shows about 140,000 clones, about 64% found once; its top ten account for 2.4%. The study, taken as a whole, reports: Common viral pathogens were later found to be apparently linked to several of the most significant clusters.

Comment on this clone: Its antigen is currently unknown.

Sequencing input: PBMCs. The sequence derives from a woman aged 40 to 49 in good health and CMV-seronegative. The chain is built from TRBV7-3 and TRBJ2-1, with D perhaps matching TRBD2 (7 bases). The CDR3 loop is CASSLTYGGADNEQFF. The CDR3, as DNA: TGTGCCAGCAGCTTAACGTATGGGGGGGCGGACAATGAGCAGTTCTTC.